These 9 T cell receptor beta chains were all obtained from the same sample, sequenced in a study of blood T cell repertoires in COVID-19. TCRdb's copy holds only in-frame clones and misses some; the assay was immunoSEQ multiplex PCR. The sample consists of over 120,000 clones, around 82% of them appearing once. Source material: PBMCs or T cells enriched from blood (not recorded which). These TCRs come from a woman aged 45-59 years who had recovered from COVID-19.

Comments on this clone: Other DNA sequences within the sample encode an identical CDR3. J is TRBJ2-1 and V is TRBV28; tentative D call: TRBD2 (6 bases). The CDR3 sequence is 15 residues long. Deletions cut 3 bases from V and 2 bases from J, with 11 bases between. CDR1 and CDR2 (germline): MDHEN, SYDVKM. The CDR3 here is CASSLGGTTYNEQFF. The CDR3 nucleotides are TGTGCCAGCAGTTTGGGAGGAACTACCTACAATGAGCAGTTCTTC.

This rearrangement joins TRBV15 to TRBJ1-2; D remains unclear. Germline CDR1 reads LNHNV; CDR2 reads YYDKDF (reference sequence). The V end was cut by 4 bases, the J end by 7 bases, with 10 bases between. This CDR3 contains 12 residues. The chain's CDR3 is CATSTATSGYTF. CDR3 nucleotides: TGTGCCACCAGCACCGCTACTAGTGGCTACACCTTC.

CDR3 in amino acids: CASENRRGHTEAFF. CDR3 sequence (DNA): TGTGCCAGCGAGAATAGGCGGGGGCACACTGAAGCTTTCTTT. The chain combines TRBV5-4 with TRBJ1-1; D possibly corresponds to TRBD1 (6 bases). The V gene's germline CDR1 is SGHNT and CDR2 YYREEE (reference sequence). V was cut by 7 bases and J by 3 bases, with 16 bases left in between. This CDR3 is 14 amino acids long.

The chain has TRBV3-1 (or the pseudogene TRBV3-2) and TRBJ1-5; the match to TRBD1 covers 7 bases. The V gene's germline CDR1 is LGHDT and CDR2 YNNKEL (reference sequence). The V and J ends lost 0 bases and 7 bases, in that order; junction bases with no gene match: 6. CDR3 size: 15 residues. The CDR3 coding sequence is TGTGCCAGCAGCCAAGACTTAGGGGGCCGGCAGCCCCAGCATTTT. This codes for CASSQDLGGRQPQHF.

J is TRBJ2-5 and V is TRBV2; maybe TRBD2 (6 bases). Germline V gene lookup returns CDR1 SNHLY and CDR2 FYNNEI. The V end lost 6 bases, the J end lost 7 bases, and 12 bases lay between the germline ends. This CDR3 is built from 12 residues. The CDR3 coding sequence is TGTGCCAGCAGAGCTAGCGCGGCGACCCAGTACTTC. Its protein is CASRASAATQYF. The complete variable domain, with remaining parts taken from reference TRBV2 and TRBJ2-5, reads EPEVTQTPSHQVTQMGQEVILRCVPISNHLYFYWYRQILGQKVEFLVSFYNNEISEKSEIFDDQFSVERPDGSNFTLKIRSTKLEDSAMYFCASRASAATQYFGPGTRLLVL.

V is TRBV15 and J is TRBJ2-7, with D possibly TRBD1 on 5 matching bases. The germline V gene encodes CDR1 LNHNV and CDR2 YYDKDF (reference sequence). Trimming removed 7 bases at V and 5 bases at J, with 15 bases between. The CDR3 covers 13 residues. The CDR3 sequence: CATKGEDSHEQYV. CDR3 coding DNA: TGTGCCACCAAAGGGGAAGACAGTCACGAGCAGTACGTC.

The rearrangement uses TRBV2 and TRBJ1-1, with 7 bases fitting TRBD1. The CDR3 covers 15 residues. V trimming: 4 bases; J trimming: 1 base; junction bases outside the gene matches: 6. In germline, CDR1 is SNHLY, CDR2 FYNNEI. The chain's CDR3 is CASSGDSVRNTEAFF. The CDR3 region has the DNA TGTGCCAGCAGTGGGGACAGTGTTAGGAACACTGAAGCTTTCTTT.

This clone was counted a few times. V gene TRBV7-2 combines with J gene TRBJ1-6; D unclear. Germline loops: CDR1 SGHTA, CDR2 FQGNSA. The V end lost 2 bases, the J end lost 7 bases, and 12 bases lay between the germline ends. This CDR3 is built from 15 residues. The CDR3 protein is CASSLLQKTNSPLHF. The CDR3 nucleotides are TGTGCCAGCAGCTTACTACAGAAAACCAATTCACCCCTCCACTTT.

In this sample, this clone turned up once. V and J are TRBV19 and TRBJ1-3; the D gene is possibly TRBD1 (5 bases). The CDR3 runs to 15 residues. Per germline, CDR1 LNHDA and CDR2 SQIVND (reference sequence). The V end lost 3 bases, the J end lost 4 bases, and 13 bases lay between the germline ends. CDR3 protein: CASSIGGTFGNTIYF. Written as DNA, the CDR3 is TGTGCCAGTAGTATCGGGGGGACGTTCGGAAACACCATATATTTT.